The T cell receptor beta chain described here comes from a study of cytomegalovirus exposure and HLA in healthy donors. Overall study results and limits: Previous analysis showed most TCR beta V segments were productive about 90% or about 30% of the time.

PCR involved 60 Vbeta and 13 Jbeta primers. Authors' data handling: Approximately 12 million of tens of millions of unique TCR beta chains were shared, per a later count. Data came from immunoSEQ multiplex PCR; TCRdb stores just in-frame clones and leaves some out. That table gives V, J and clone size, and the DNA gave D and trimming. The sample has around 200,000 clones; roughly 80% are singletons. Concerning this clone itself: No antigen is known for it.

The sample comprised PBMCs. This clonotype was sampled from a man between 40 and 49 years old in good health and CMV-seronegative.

In DNA, the CDR3 is TGTGCCAGCAGCTTCCCCGGTGCCTCTGGAAACACCATATATTTT. It is translated as CASSFPGASGNTIYF. This sequence joins TRBV7-2 and TRBJ1-3; D is unresolved. Trimming pared 3 bases from V and 0 bases from J, leaving 9 bases between. CDR1 is SGHTA, CDR2 FQGNSA, per germline. There are 15 residues in the CDR3.